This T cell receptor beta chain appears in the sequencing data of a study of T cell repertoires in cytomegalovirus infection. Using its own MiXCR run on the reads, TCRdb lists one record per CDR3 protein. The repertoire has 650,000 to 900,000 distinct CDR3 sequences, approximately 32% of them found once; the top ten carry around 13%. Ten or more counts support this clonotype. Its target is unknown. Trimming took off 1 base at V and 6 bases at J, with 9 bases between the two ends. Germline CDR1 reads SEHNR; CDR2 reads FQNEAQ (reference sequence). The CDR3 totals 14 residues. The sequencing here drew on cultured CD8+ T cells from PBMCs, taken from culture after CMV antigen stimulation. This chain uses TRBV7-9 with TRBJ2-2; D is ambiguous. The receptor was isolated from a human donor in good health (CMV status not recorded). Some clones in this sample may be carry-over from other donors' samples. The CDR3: CASSLVGGPGELFF. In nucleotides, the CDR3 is TGTGCCAGCAGCTTAGTTGGTGGCCCCGGGGAGCTGTTTTTT.